One sample yielded the 21 T cell receptor beta chains listed below, sequenced in a study of vaccination and CD4 T cells after COVID-19. Treatment denoted: roughly 10-day PBMC culture with coronavirus spike peptide pools or control peptides (ViraFEST assay). According to the study, CD4+ T cells from the unexposed donor were gathered ahead of the COVID-19 pandemic (2011-2018). The Oncomine TCR Beta short-read assay sequenced DNA from cultured CD4+ T cells. Using its own MiXCR run on the PCR reads, TCRdb lists one record per CDR3 protein. Among around 4,500 distinct CDR3 sequences listed, approximately 30% were seen once. Antigens of these TCRs are unknown. Sequencing was done on a sample of CD4+ T cells from blood, cultured in vitro. The origin of the receptors is a human donor in good health.

The chain recombines TRBV27 with TRBJ2-7; 7 bases map to TRBD2. This CDR3 has 15 residues. Germline CDR1 reads MNHEY; CDR2 reads SMNVEV (reference sequence). V lost 6 bases to trimming and J lost 3 bases; unmatched junction nucleotides: 11. For the CDR3, the DNA is TGTGCCAGCAGCGGGGGGTCGGAGATTTACTACGAGCAGTACTTC. Its protein product is CASSGGSEIYYEQYF.

CDR3 protein: CASSPSSGEANEKLFF. In DNA form, the CDR3 reads TGTGCCAGCAGCCCATCCTCCGGGGAGGCTAATGAAAAACTGTTTTTT. The chain couples TRBV7-9 to TRBJ1-4; D is undetermined. This CDR3 is 16 amino acids long. Germline CDR1 SEHNR, CDR2 FQNEAQ (reference sequence). Trimming removed 5 bases at V and 3 bases at J, with 16 bases between.

This rearrangement joins TRBV6-1 to TRBJ1-6, with a weak D call TRBD1 (6 bases). The CDR3 totals 15 residues. Germline V gene data show CDR1 as MNHNS and CDR2 as SASEGT. The V end lost 11 bases, the J end lost 0 bases, and 14 bases lay between the germline ends. The CDR3 DNA reads TGTGCCGCCTCGGACAGAAGCTCCTATAATTCACCCCTCCACTTT. It encodes CAASDRSSYNSPLHF.

The rearrangement links TRBV20-1 to TRBJ1-1; possibly TRBD1 for D (5 bases). The CDR3 covers 13 residues. The ends were cut back, 6 bases at V and 3 bases at J, with 14 bases in the middle. The germline V gene has CDR1 DFQATT and CDR2 SNEGSKA (reference sequence). CDR3 sequence: CSANRQGDTEAFF. For the CDR3, the DNA is TGCAGTGCAAACAGGCAGGGTGACACTGAAGCTTTCTTT.

The rearrangement uses TRBV20-1 and TRBJ1-2; D possibly corresponds to TRBD1 (5 bases). The CDR3 is made up of 14 amino acids. Germline-derived CDR1 and CDR2 are DFQATT and SNEGSKA (reference sequence). Trimming removed 3 bases from V and 5 bases from J, with 16 bases in between. Here the CDR3 reads CSARGQDRGYGYTF. In DNA, the CDR3 is TGCAGTGCTAGGGGGCAGGACCGGGGTTATGGCTACACCTTC.

The J gene is TRBJ2-5, the V gene TRBV27; no clear D gene. CDR3 size: 14 residues. CDR1 MNHEY and CDR2 SMNVEV come from the germline V gene (reference sequence). Trimming shortened V by 5 bases and J by 5 bases, and 15 bases separated the two germline ends. The CDR3 DNA reads TGTGCCAGCAGTCCCGCGGACCGCCTGGAGACCCAGTACTTC. Translating gives CASSPADRLETQYF.

The chain is built from TRBV11-2 and TRBJ2-3; D not certain. V was shortened by 4 bases and J by 2 bases, with 22 bases between the two germline ends. This CDR3 spans 18 amino acids. Looked up from germline, CDR1 is SGHAT and CDR2 is FQNNGV. CDR3 residues: CASSSLPPGLLNTDTQYF. The CDR3 DNA follows: TGTGCCAGCAGCTCGCTTCCCCCCGGATTACTCAACACAGATACGCAGTATTTT.

By share, this clonotype ranks as hyperexpanded. The chain employs TRBV5-1 and TRBJ2-5; D gene unclear. V was pared by 3 bases and J by 2 bases, with 8 bases between. The CDR3 sequence is 13 residues long. Germline loops: CDR1 SGHRS, CDR2 YFSETQ. CDR3 coding DNA: TGCGCCAGCAGCTGGGTCCTGCAAGAGACCCAGTACTTC. Its translation is CASSWVLQETQYF.

The rearrangement uses TRBV19 and TRBJ1-1, with a tentative D call TRBD1 (6 bases). Germline values: CDR1 LNHDA, CDR2 SQIVND (reference sequence). Trimming cost V 5 bases and J 3 bases, with 13 bases left between them. This CDR3 region has 14 residues. This chain's CDR3 is CASSSPDSYTEAFF. CDR3 DNA sequence: TGTGCCAGTAGTTCTCCGGACAGTTACACTGAAGCTTTCTTT. The whole variable domain, remainder taken from reference TRBV19 and TRBJ1-1, is DGGITQSPKYLFRKEGQNVTLSCEQNLNHDAMYWYRQDPGQGLRLIYYSQIVNDFQKGDIAEGYSVSREKKESFPLTVTSAQKNPTAFYLCASSSPDSYTEAFFGQGTRLTVV.

V usage is TRBV12-3 or TRBV12-4 and J usage is TRBJ2-7; no reliable D call. V lost 5 bases, J lost 4 bases, and 9 bases lay in between. This CDR3 has 12 residues. The CDR3 DNA is TGTGCCAGCAGTAACTACCGTTACGAGCAGTACTTC. This translates into CASSNYRYEQYF.

Within the sample, this clonotype is large (0.1 to 1%). The chain uses TRBV2 and TRBJ1-2; possible D gene TRBD1, 5 bases. The CDR3 loop spans 13 amino acids. Germline lookup yields CDR1 SNHLY and CDR2 FYNNEI. V gave up 0 bases and J gave up 8 bases, with 10 bases separating them. CDR3 amino acids: CASSEAGGIGYTF. CDR3 coding DNA: TGTGCCAGCAGTGAAGCGGGGGGGATAGGCTACACCTTC.

This chain uses TRBV5-1 with TRBJ1-3; tentatively, D is TRBD1 (6 bases). Trimming pared 2 bases from V and 4 bases from J, leaving 7 bases between. Per the germline V gene, CDR1 is SGHRS and CDR2 is YFSETQ. This CDR3 is 13 amino acids long. The CDR3 coding sequence is TGCGCCAGCAGCTTTGGGACAGGAAACACCATATATTTT. Translated: CASSFGTGNTIYF.

The chain combines TRBV27 with TRBJ1-2; no firm D call. This CDR3 contains 13 residues. CDR1 MNHEY and CDR2 SMNVEV come from the germline V gene (reference sequence). V was cut by 5 bases and J by 8 bases, with 15 bases left in between. The CDR3 nucleotides read TGTGCCAGCAGTCCAAACCTCAAAGGGGGCTACACCTTC. Encoded protein: CASSPNLKGGYTF.

The chain joins TRBV6-5 to TRBJ2-2; D is possibly TRBD1 (5 bases). Trimming took 2 bases from V and 4 from J, leaving 8 bases between them. The CDR3 is made up of 14 amino acids. Germline lookup yields CDR1 MNHEY and CDR2 SVGAGI. CDR3: CASSYAGPTGELFF. The CDR3, as DNA: TGTGCCAGCAGTTACGCAGGGCCCACCGGGGAGCTGTTTTTT.

The V and J genes are TRBV6-1 and TRBJ1-2; TRBD1 matches 10 bases. Germline assignment: CDR1 MNHNS and CDR2 SASEGT. Germline trimming cut 5 bases from V and 3 bases from J; bases unmatched to any gene: 9. The CDR3 has 16 amino acids. The CDR3 protein is CASSPPRDRGHYGYTF. DNA for the CDR3: TGTGCCAGCAGTCCTCCCCGGGACAGGGGCCACTATGGCTACACCTTC.

The sample holds a few counts of this clonotype. This chain connects TRBV20-1 to TRBJ2-1; 9 bases are shared with TRBD2. The ends lost 3 bases at V and 5 bases at J; junction bases unmatched: 8. This CDR3 contains 15 residues. CDR1 is DFQATT, CDR2 SNEGSKA, per germline (reference sequence). This CDR3 is CSASSERGADNEQFF. The CDR3 region has the DNA TGCAGTGCTAGCTCCGAGCGGGGGGCCGACAATGAGCAGTTCTTC.

The sample holds a few counts of this clonotype. This sequence joins TRBV10-1 and TRBJ2-5; D is perhaps TRBD2 (6 bases). CDR3 size: 12 residues. The germline V gene encodes CDR1 WNHNN and CDR2 SYGVQD (reference sequence). Trimming cost V 3 bases and J 5 bases, with 7 bases left between them. The DNA for the CDR3 is TGCGCCAGCAGTGATGGGAGGGAGACCCAGTACTTC. Its translation is CASSDGRETQYF.

V and J are TRBV21-1 and TRBJ2-2; the D segment call TRBD2 is taken from the table without a DNA check. TRBV21-1 is flagged as a pseudogene. The CDR3 runs 15 residues. In DNA form, the CDR3 reads TGTGCCAGCAGCAAAACCGGGACTAGCAACGGGGAGCTGTTTTTT. Translating gives CASSKTGTSNGELFF.

V gene TRBV11-2 combines with J gene TRBJ1-2; the D gene is possibly TRBD1 (6 bases). The V gene lost 5 bases and the J gene lost 0 bases, with 10 bases spanning the gap. The CDR3 spans 14 residues. Germline-derived CDR1 and CDR2 are SGHAT and FQNNGV. The CDR3, as DNA: TGTGCCAGCAGCCCCTGGACAGCTAACTATGGCTACACCTTC. This codes for CASSPWTANYGYTF.

In this sample, this clonotype turned up a few times. V gene TRBV24-1 combines with J gene TRBJ1-2, with 7 bases identical to TRBD1. CDR1 KGHDR and CDR2 SFDVKD come from the germline V gene. CDR3 length: 14 residues. With 4 bases clipped from V and 7 bases from J, the junction kept 8 bases outside the gene matches. CDR3 sequence (DNA): TGTGCCACCAGTGACAACGACAGGGTGGCTGGCTACACCTTC. It is translated as CATSDNDRVAGYTF.

The chain combines TRBV30 with TRBJ1-1; tentative D call: TRBD1 (6 bases). V lost 0 bases to trimming and J lost 1 base, with 12 bases between them. This CDR3 spans 15 amino acids. CDR1 and CDR2 from the germline V gene are GTSNPN and SVGIG (reference sequence). The CDR3 coding sequence is TGTGCCTGGAGTGTACGTGGGGGCGGGAACACTGAAGCTTTCTTT. Its translation: CAWSVRGGGNTEAFF.